This T cell receptor (beta chain) was sequenced during a study of T cells expressing NK-cell markers. Study-wide context: It was sorted CD3+CD56+NKG2C+, CD3+CD56+NKG2C- and CD3+CD56-NKG2C+ T cells that supplied the TCR beta repertoires. Study-wide findings and caveats: In a group of about 6 donors, dominant NKG2C+ clonotypes represented about 1.0-8% of CD8+ T cells.

Concerning this clonotype itself: Its cognate antigen is unknown.

Template switching by 5'RACE with UMIs generated the TCR beta cDNA. TCRdb reprocessed the 5' RACE reads, with one entry per CDR3 protein and no DNA. The ten top clones account for 0.39%, within a sample of some 280,000 distinct CDR3 sequences. Sequenced sample: blood T cells: a sorted CD56 or NKG2C T cell subset, CD4+ or CD8+ T cells, or bulk PBMC T cells (not recorded which). The clonotype comes from a man aged 18 to 30 in good health.

CDR3 region: CSASSLSNTGELFF. V and J are TRBV20-1 and TRBJ2-2; TCRdb calls TRBD2, which cannot be checked without DNA. The CDR3 totals 14 residues. Germline loops: CDR1 DFQATT, CDR2 SNEGSKA (reference sequence).